The present TCR beta chain was sequenced within a study of T cell repertoires in cytomegalovirus infection. To note about this clonotype: The target antigen is unknown.

TCRdb used MiXCR to reprocess the reads, holding one entry per CDR3 protein. The sample consists of roughly 500,000 distinct CDR3 sequences, about 42% of them appearing once. CDR3 length: 17 amino acids. Trimming cost V 4 bases and J 4 bases; bases outside gene matches: 10. Germline assignment: CDR1 MNHEY and CDR2 SVGEGT. This chain uses TRBV6-2 or TRBV6-3 with TRBJ2-7; 13 bases are shared with TRBD2. This receptor was taken from a human donor in good health (CMV status not recorded). Some clones in this sample may be carry-over from other donors' samples. The sample consisted of cultured PBMCs, taken from culture after CMV antigen stimulation. The CDR3, as DNA: TGTGCCAGCAGTTTACCCCCGGGACTAGCGGGATTTTACGAGCAGTACTTC. This translates into CASSLPPGLAGFYEQYF.